Listed below are T cell receptor beta chains from one sample, sequenced in a study of T cell responses to AZD1222 COVID-19 vaccine. TCRdb's copy holds only in-frame clones and misses some; the assay was immunoSEQ multiplex PCR. The sample yields 180,000 or so clones, around 90% seen once. Sequencing was performed on peripheral blood, taken 28 days after the second AZD1222 dose. All receptors derive from an adult who received the AZD1222 COVID-19 vaccine. Each CDR3 is given with its conserved first and last residue. D genes are given only for firm matches. The size entry is marked missing in some rows and otherwise reads once, few, many or a size class.

size: -; J: TRBJ1-2; D: TRBD1; V: TRBV28; DNA: TGTGCCAGCAGTCCAGGACAGGTAGATGGCTACACCTTC; CDR3: CASSPGQVDGYTF
size: -; J: TRBJ2-5; D: -; V: TRBV2; DNA: TGTGCCAGCAGTGAATGGCAGGGAAAGGAGACCCAGTACTTC; CDR3: CASSEWQGKETQYF
size: -; J: TRBJ1-6; D: -; V: TRBV28; DNA: TGTGCCAGCAGTTTACGGGGGGCCCCGGGGTCCCCCCTCCACTTT; CDR3: CASSLRGAPGSPLHF
size: few; J: TRBJ2-7; D: TRBD2; V: TRBV19; DNA: TGTGCCAGTAGTAAGCTAGCGGGAGGGTACGAGCAGTACTTC; CDR3: CASSKLAGGYEQYF
size: -; J: TRBJ2-5; D: -; V: TRBV4-3; DNA: TGCGCCAGCAGCCAAGATCAGGTTAGCGGAGGAGGGGAGACCCAGTACTTC; CDR3: CASSQDQVSGGGETQYF
size: -; J: TRBJ2-7; D: TRBD2; V: TRBV3-1/TRBV3-2; DNA: TGTGCCAGCAGCCAAGGGAGCGGGGCTGGAGGATCCTACGAGCAGTACTTC; CDR3: CASSQGSGAGGSYEQYF
size: -; J: TRBJ1-2; D: -; V: TRBV7-9; DNA: TGTGCCAGCAGCTTAGGAGTCAACTATGGCTACACCTTC; CDR3: CASSLGVNYGYTF
size: -; J: TRBJ1-1; D: -; V: TRBV5-1; DNA: TGCGCCAGCAGCTTGGCTCAGGGGAACACTGAAGCTTTCTTT; CDR3: CASSLAQGNTEAFF
size: -; J: TRBJ2-1; D: TRBD2; V: TRBV6-2/TRBV6-3; DNA: TGTGCCAGCAGCAAACTAGCGGGGGAATCCTACAATGAGCAGTTCTTC; CDR3: CASSKLAGESYNEQFF
size: once; J: TRBJ1-5; D: -; V: TRBV6-5; DNA: TGTGCCAGCAGTTACGGAGGGGGTCAGCCCCAGCATTTT; CDR3: CASSYGGGQPQHF
size: few; J: TRBJ1-3; D: TRBD1; V: TRBV18; DNA: TGTGCCAGCAGGGGACAGGGATGGAACACCATATATTTT; CDR3: CASRGQGWNTIYF
size: once; J: TRBJ2-5; D: TRBD1; V: TRBV19; DNA: TGTGCCAGTAGTATTTCCATATTGGGACAGGGGGGTCGATCGAGAGAGACCCAGTACTTC; CDR3: CASSISILGQGGRSRETQYF
size: -; J: TRBJ2-7; D: TRBD2; V: TRBV11-2; DNA: TGTGCCAGCACCCTTGGTGGAGCGGGAGGCTCGGCTCGGTACGAGCAGTACTTC; CDR3: CASTLGGAGGSARYEQYF
size: -; J: TRBJ2-7; D: -; V: TRBV27; DNA: TGTGCCAGCAGTTTATACGGGGGATACGAGCAGTACTTC; CDR3: CASSLYGGYEQYF
size: few; J: TRBJ1-4; D: -; V: TRBV5-1; DNA: TGCGCCAGCAGCCCTGAGCCGGGACTGGGGAATGAAAAACTGTTTTTT; CDR3: CASSPEPGLGNEKLFF
size: -; J: TRBJ2-7; D: TRBD2; V: TRBV6-5; DNA: TGTGCCAGCAGCGCTGGGACTAGCGGTAACTACGAGCAGTACTTC; CDR3: CASSAGTSGNYEQYF
size: -; J: TRBJ1-5; D: -; V: TRBV28; DNA: TGTGCCAGCAGTTTGGATCAGCCCCAGCATTTT; CDR3: CASSLDQPQHF
size: once; J: TRBJ2-7; D: TRBD2; V: TRBV10-3; DNA: TGTGCCATCAGCCCGGGACTAGACCGCTCCTACGAGCAGTACTTC; CDR3: CAISPGLDRSYEQYF
size: -; J: TRBJ2-5; D: -; V: TRBV29-1; DNA: TGCAGCGCGCCAGGGGTGGGTCAAGAGACCCAGTACTTC; CDR3: CSAPGVGQETQYF
size: once; J: TRBJ2-4; D: -; V: TRBV3-1/TRBV3-2; DNA: TGTGCCAGCAGCCAGTTCCCCAAAAACATTCAGTACTTC; CDR3: CASSQFPKNIQYF
size: -; J: TRBJ1-2; D: TRBD1; V: TRBV7-8; DNA: TGTGCCAGCAGCCTAAGGACAGGGCTCGAAGGCTACACCTTC; CDR3: CASSLRTGLEGYTF
size: -; J: TRBJ1-5; D: -; V: TRBV6-5; DNA: TGTGCCAGCAGTTACACTCCCTGGGGCAATCAGCCCCAGCATTTT; CDR3: CASSYTPWGNQPQHF
size: -; J: TRBJ2-2; D: -; V: TRBV10-3; DNA: TGTGCCATCAGTGGTAGCAGCACCGGGGAGCTGTTTTTT; CDR3: CAISGSSTGELFF